This is a list of T cell receptor beta chains from one sample in a study of response to subunit inactivated influenza vaccine. TCRdb fed the RT-PCR reads into MiXCR, producing one record per CDR3 protein. The table includes hundreds of thousands of distinct CDR3 sequences, approximately 12% detected once. The input for sequencing was PBMCs from blood, taken on the day of vaccination. The receptor set was obtained from a man aged 45 to 65 who received an inactivated influenza vaccine. The CDR3 runs from the conserved cysteine through the conserved F or W. D genes are given only for firm matches. A clone size is listed for some rows: how often the clone was seen (once, few, many), or a class if it is expanded.

D gene	V gene	J gene	clone size	CDR3 protein	CDR3 DNA
TRBD1	TRBV27	TRBJ2-1	NA	CASSPRTGRDNEQFF	TGTGCCAGCAGTCCCCGGACAGGGCGGGACAATGAGCAGTTCTTC
TRBD1	TRBV7-2	TRBJ2-1	few	CASSRPGQGDFEQFF	TGTGCCAGCAGCAGACCGGGACAGGGAGATTTTGAGCAGTTCTTC
NA	TRBV30	TRBJ2-7	few	CAWSGGSQRRYF	TGTGCCTGGAGTGGGGGGTCGCAGCGGAGGTACTTC
NA	TRBV4-1	TRBJ2-2	few	CASSLGDSGHGELFF	TGCGCCAGCAGCCTAGGGGACTCAGGGCACGGGGAGCTGTTTTTT
NA	TRBV28	TRBJ2-1	few	CASSSEFGRGHSYNEQFF	TGTGCCAGCAGTTCCGAGTTCGGCAGGGGACACTCCTACAATGAGCAGTTCTTC
TRBD1	TRBV28	TRBJ1-4	many	CASSPPRRTGDEKLFF	TGTGCCAGCAGTCCACCCCGGAGGACAGGAGATGAAAAACTGTTTTTT
TRBD2	TRBV20-1	TRBJ2-7	NA	CSARALAGVYEQYF	TGCAGTGCTAGAGCACTAGCGGGAGTCTACGAGCAGTACTTC
NA	TRBV20-1	TRBJ2-7	many	CSAAGTGAYEQYF	TGCAGTGCAGCGGGGACAGGAGCCTACGAGCAGTACTTC
NA	TRBV29-1	TRBJ1-1	few	CSVEDKGYRTEAFF	TGCAGCGTTGAAGATAAGGGATATCGAACTGAAGCTTTCTTT
NA	TRBV20-1	TRBJ1-6	few	CSARATSGFGSPLHF	TGCAGTGCTAGAGCGACCAGTGGGTTTGGTTCACCCCTCCACTTT
NA	TRBV20-1	TRBJ2-5	few	CSARDAPRETQYF	TGCAGTGCTAGAGATGCCCCACGCGAGACCCAGTACTTC
NA	TRBV9	TRBJ2-3	NA	CASTSSTDTQYF	TGTGCCAGTACCTCTAGCACAGATACGCAGTATTTT
TRBD1	TRBV18	TRBJ2-5	few	CASSPRLGRGHGETQYF	TGTGCCAGCTCACCACGACTCGGTAGGGGGCACGGAGAGACCCAGTACTTC